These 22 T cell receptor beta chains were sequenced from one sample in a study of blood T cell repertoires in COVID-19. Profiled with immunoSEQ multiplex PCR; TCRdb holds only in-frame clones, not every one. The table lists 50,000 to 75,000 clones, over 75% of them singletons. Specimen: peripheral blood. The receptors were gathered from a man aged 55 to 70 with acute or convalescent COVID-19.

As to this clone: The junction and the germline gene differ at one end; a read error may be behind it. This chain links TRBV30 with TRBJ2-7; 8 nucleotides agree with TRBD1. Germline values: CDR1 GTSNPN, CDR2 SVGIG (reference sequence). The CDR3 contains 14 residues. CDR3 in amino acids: CAWITGTGSFEQYF. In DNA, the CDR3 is TGTGCCTGGATTACCGGGACAGGCTCCTTCGAGCAGTACTTC.

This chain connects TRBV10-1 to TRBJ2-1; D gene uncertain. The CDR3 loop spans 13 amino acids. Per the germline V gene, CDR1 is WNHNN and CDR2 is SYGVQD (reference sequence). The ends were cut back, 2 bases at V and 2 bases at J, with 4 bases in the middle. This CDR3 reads CASSEEPYNEQFF. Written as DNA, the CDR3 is TGCGCCAGCAGTGAGGAGCCCTACAATGAGCAGTTCTTC.

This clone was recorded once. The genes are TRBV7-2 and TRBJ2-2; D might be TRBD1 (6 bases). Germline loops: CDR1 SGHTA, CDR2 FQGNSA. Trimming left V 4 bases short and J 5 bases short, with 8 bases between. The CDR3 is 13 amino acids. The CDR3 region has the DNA TGTGCCAGCAGCTCTACAGGGACCGGGGAGCTGTTTTTT. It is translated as CASSSTGTGELFF.

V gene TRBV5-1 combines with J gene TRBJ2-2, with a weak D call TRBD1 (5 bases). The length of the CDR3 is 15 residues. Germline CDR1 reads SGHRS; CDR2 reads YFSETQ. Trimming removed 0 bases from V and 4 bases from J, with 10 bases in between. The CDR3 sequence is CASSLAGSGTGELFF. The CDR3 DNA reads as TGCGCCAGCAGCTTGGCAGGGTCGGGCACCGGGGAGCTGTTTTTT. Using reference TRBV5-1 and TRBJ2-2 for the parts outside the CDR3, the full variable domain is KAGVTQTPRYLIKTRGQQVTLSCSPISGHRSVSWYQQTPGQGLQFLFEYFSETQRNKGNFPGRFSGRQFSNSRSEMNVSTLELGDSALYLCASSLAGSGTGELFFGEGSRLTVL.

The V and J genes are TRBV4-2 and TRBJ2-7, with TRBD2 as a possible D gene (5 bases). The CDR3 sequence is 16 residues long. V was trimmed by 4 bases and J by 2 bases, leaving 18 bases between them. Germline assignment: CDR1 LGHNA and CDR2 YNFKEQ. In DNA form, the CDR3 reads TGTGCCAGCAGCCCTACCCGAGGGCAGCGGACCTACGAGCAGTACTTC. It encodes CASSPTRGQRTYEQYF.

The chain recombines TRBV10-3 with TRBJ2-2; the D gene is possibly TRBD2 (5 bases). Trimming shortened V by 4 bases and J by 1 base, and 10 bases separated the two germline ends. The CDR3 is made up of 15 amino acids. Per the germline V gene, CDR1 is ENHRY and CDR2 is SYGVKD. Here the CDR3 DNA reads TGTGCCATCAGTGGGGGTAGCGTGAACACCGGGGAGCTGTTTTTT. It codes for CAISGGSVNTGELFF.

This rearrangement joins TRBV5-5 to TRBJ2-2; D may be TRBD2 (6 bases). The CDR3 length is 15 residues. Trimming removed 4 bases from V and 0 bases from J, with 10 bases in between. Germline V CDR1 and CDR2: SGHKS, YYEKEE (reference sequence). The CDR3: CASSLREANTGELFF. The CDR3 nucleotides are TGTGCCAGCAGCCTCAGGGAGGCGAACACCGGGGAGCTGTTTTTT.

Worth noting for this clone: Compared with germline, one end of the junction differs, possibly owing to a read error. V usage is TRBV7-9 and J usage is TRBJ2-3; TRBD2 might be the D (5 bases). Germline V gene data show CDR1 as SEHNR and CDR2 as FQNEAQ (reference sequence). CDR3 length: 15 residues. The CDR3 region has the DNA TGTGCCAGCACCTTAACCTGGACTAGCACAGATACGCAGTATTTT. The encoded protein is CASTLTWTSTDTQYF.

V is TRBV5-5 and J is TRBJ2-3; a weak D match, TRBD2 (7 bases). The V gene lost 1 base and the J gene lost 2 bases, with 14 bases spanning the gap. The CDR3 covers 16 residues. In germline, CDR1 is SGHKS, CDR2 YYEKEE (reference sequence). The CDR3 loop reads CASSLRGGYSTDTQYF. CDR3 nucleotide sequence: TGTGCCAGCAGCTTGAGGGGGGGTTATTCCACAGATACGCAGTATTTT.

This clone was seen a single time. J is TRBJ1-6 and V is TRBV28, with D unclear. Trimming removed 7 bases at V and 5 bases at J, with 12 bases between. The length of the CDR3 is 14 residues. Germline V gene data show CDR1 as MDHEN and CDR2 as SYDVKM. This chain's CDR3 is CASTVGRNNSPLHF. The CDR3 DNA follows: TGTGCCAGCACCGTCGGCAGGAATAATTCACCCCTCCACTTT.

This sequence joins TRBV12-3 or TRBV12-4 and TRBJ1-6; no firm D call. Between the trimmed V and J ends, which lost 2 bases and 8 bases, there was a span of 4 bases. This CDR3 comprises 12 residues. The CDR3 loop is CASSLTDSPLHF. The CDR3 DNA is TGTGCCAGCAGTTTAACTGATTCACCCCTCCACTTT.

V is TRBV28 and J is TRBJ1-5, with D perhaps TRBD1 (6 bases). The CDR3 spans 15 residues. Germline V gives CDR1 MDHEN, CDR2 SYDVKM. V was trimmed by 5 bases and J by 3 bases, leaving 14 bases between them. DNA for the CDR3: TGTGCCAGCAGTCCGACAGGTCCGAACAATCAGCCCCAGCATTTT. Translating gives CASSPTGPNNQPQHF. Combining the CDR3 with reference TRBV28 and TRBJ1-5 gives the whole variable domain DVKVTQSSRYLVKRTGEKVFLECVQDMDHENMFWYRQDPGLGLRLIYFSYDVKMKEKGDIPEGYSVSREKKERFSLILESASTNQTSMYLCASSPTGPNNQPQHFGDGTRLSIL.

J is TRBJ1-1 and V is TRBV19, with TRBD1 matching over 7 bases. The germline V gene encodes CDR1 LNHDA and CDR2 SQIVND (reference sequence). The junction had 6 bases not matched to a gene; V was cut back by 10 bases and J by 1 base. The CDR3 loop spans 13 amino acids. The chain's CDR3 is CATSGQRNTEAFF. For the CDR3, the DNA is TGTGCCACCTCGGGACAGAGGAACACTGAAGCTTTCTTT.

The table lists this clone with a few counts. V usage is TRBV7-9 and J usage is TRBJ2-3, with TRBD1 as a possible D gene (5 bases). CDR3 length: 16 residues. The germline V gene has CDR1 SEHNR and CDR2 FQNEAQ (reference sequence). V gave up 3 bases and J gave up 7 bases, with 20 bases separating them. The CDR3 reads CASSFLGQPLGNTQYF. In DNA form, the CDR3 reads TGTGCCAGCAGCTTTTTGGGGCAGCCACTCGGAAATACGCAGTATTTT.

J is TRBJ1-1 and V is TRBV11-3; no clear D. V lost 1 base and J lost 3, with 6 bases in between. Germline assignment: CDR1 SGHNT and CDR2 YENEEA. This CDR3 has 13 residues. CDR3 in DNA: TGTGCCAGCAGCTTAGTAGCGGACACTGAAGCTTTCTTT. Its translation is CASSLVADTEAFF.

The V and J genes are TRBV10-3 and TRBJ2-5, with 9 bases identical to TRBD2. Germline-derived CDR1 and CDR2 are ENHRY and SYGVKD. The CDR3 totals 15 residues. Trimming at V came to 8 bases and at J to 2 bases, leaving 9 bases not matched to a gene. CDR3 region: CAIARASGEQETQYF. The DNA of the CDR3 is TGTGCCATCGCGCGCGCTAGCGGGGAGCAAGAGACCCAGTACTTC.

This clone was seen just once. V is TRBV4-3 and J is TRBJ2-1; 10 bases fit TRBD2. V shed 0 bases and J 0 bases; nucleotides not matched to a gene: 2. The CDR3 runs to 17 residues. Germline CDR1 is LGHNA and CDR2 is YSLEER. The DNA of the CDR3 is TGCGCCAGCAGCCAAGAGACTAGCGGGCGCTCCTACAATGAGCAGTTCTTC. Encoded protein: CASSQETSGRSYNEQFF.

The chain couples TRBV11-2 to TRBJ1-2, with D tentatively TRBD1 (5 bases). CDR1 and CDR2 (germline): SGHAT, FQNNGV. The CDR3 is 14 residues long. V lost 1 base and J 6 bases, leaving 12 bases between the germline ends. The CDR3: CASSLGSTADGYTF. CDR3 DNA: TGTGCCAGCAGCTTAGGTTCGACAGCCGATGGCTACACCTTC.

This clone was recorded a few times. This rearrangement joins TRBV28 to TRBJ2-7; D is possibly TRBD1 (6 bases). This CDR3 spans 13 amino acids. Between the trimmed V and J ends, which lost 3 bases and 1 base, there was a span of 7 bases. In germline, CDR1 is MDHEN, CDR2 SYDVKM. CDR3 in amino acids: CASSFQGSYEQYF. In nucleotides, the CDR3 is TGTGCCAGCAGTTTTCAGGGGTCCTACGAGCAGTACTTC.

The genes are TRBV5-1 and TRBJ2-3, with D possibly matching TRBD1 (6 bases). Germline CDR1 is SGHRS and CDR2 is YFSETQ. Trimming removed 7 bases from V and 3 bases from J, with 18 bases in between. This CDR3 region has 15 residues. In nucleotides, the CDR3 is TGCGCCAGCCAGGGGAATGGGTACGGAACAGATACGCAGTATTTT. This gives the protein CASQGNGYGTDTQYF. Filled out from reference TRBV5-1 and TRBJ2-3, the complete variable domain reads KAGVTQTPRYLIKTRGQQVTLSCSPISGHRSVSWYQQTPGQGLQFLFEYFSETQRNKGNFPGRFSGRQFSNSRSEMNVSTLELGDSALYLCASQGNGYGTDTQYFGPGTRLTVL.

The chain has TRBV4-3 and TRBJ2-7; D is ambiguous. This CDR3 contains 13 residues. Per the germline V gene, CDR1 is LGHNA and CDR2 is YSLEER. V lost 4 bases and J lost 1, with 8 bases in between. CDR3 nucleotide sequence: TGCGCCAGCAGCCTTGTCCAGTCCTACGAGCAGTACTTC. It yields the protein CASSLVQSYEQYF.

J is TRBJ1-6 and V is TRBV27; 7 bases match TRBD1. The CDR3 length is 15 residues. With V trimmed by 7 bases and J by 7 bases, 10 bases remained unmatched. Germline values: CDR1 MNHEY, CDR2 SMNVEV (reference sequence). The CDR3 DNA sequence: TGTGCCAGCAACCCAACCGGGACAGCAAATTCACCCCTCCACTTT. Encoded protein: CASNPTGTANSPLHF.